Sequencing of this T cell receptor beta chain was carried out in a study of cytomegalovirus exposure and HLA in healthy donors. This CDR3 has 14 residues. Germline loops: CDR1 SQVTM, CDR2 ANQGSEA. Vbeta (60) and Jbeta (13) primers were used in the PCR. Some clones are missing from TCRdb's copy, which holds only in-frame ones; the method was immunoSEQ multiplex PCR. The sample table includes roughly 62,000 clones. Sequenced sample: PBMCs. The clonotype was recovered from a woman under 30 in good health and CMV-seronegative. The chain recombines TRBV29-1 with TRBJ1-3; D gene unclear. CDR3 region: CSGAFDFSGNTIYF. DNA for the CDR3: TGCAGTGGCGCCTTTGACTTCTCTGGAAACACCATATATTTT.